Listed here is a single TCR beta chain. This record belongs to a study of blood T cell repertoires in COVID-19. Study-level information: The United States, Italy and Spain were the sources of the acute and convalescent COVID-19 samples.

As handled by the study authors: Using reference gene primer amplification, nucleated cell counts were estimated. Data came from immunoSEQ multiplex PCR; TCRdb stores just in-frame clones and leaves some out. V and J calls and clone size are as listed in that table; D and trimming were resolved from the DNA. Among about 42,000 clones listed, around nine tenths were seen once. The length of the CDR3 is 15 residues. Germline values: CDR1 LNHDA, CDR2 SQIVND (reference sequence). Losses at the gene ends were 3 bases for V and 8 bases for J; bases not matched to a gene: 8. Input material: peripheral blood. This sequence originates from a human donor in a cohort sampled during active COVID-19. V usage is TRBV19 and J usage is TRBJ1-5, with 9 positions matching TRBD1. The CDR3 sequence: CASSMTGGFREPQHF. Here the CDR3 DNA reads TGTGCCAGTAGTATGACAGGGGGATTTAGGGAGCCCCAGCATTTT.